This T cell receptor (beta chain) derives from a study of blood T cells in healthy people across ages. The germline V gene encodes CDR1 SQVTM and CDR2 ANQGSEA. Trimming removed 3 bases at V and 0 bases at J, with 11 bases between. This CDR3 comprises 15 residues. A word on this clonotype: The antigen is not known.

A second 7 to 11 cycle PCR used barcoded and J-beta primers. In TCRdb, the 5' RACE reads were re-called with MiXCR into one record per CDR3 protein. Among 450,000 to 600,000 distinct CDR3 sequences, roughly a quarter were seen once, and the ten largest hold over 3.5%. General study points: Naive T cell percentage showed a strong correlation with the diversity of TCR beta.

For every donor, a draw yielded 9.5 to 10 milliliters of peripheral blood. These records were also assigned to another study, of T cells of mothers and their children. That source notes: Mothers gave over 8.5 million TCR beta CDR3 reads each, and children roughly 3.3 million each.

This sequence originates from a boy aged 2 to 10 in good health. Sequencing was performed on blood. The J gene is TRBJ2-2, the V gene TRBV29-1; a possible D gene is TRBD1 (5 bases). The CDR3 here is CSVEDPRANTGELFF. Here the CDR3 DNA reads TGCAGCGTTGAGGATCCCAGGGCGAACACCGGGGAGCTGTTTTTT.